This T cell receptor (beta chain) was retrieved from a study of shared clonotypes between healthy human individuals (dated by TCRdb to the early 2020s). About the study as a whole: A couple of women and a few men aged 18 to 49 years were included in the cohort. For each donor, three plates each were used for CD4 naive and CD4 memory, two plates were used for CD8 naive, and one plate was used for CD8 memory. Libraries were prepared and TCR repertoires were sequenced by different laboratories using diverse techniques, in order to increase sequencing depth and limit assay-specific biases. Per donor, leukapheresis produced somewhere between about 0.94 and 9.5 billion PBMCs. The study deeply sequenced blood TCR repertoires of 5 or 6 healthy adults to estimate repertoire size and the extent of clonotype sharing between individuals. Overall study outcomes, separate from this receptor: Estimated clonotype richness was generally larger for naive than for memory subsets. Because the study included a small number of donors, the genetic and exposure-history diversity represented was limited. When several donors were compared, the shared fraction of clonotypes was roughly 4.8% for naive CD4, approximately 3.5% for naive CD8, 2% to 2.5% for memory CD4, and less than 0.5% for memory CD8. Compared with non-shared clonotypes, clonotypes shared by all four sorted-subset donors had higher generation probabilities. Rarefaction of sorted-subset datasets indicated incomplete sequencing despite the large sequencing depth. Pairwise subsampling indicated that sequencing depth was expected to affect the degree of clonotype sharing among donors. Only blood was sampled, and tissue TCR repertoires likely differ from those in blood.

The germline V gene specifies LGHNT as CDR1 and FRNRAP as CDR2. Between the V and J ends, shortened by 1 base and 0 bases respectively, the junction contains 13 bases. The CDR3 runs 17 residues from the cysteine to the phenylalanine. The only DNA kept is the CDR3, 51 bases in frame from the first base. The donors were healthy, HIV-negative adults with no recently reported acute infections or vaccinations. Every donor was a Caucasian adult living in Nashville, Tennessee, USA. CD4+ T cells were enriched through magnetic negative selection, after which naive cells were positively selected on CD45RA and the remaining negative fraction served as the memory subset. Blood was obtained by leukapheresis, after which PBMCs were separated by Ficoll-Histopaque density gradient centrifugation and cryopreserved in liquid nitrogen vapor phase. Purity and quantity of every magnetically sorted T cell population were checked by analytical flow cytometry. From each sorted fraction, genomic DNA was isolated and quantified by UV absorbance on a Nanodrop 2000c.

Using the deep immunoSEQ assay, TCR CDR3 regions were amplified from genomic DNA by multiplex PCR. Extracted genomic DNA from each cell subset was distributed evenly across all wells of several immunoSEQ 96-well plates, and each plate was treated as a replicate. For sorted subsets, each replicate PCR was loaded with 200 to 250 ng genomic DNA, equivalent to about 33,000 T cell genomes. Purified libraries were quantified with a Qubit 3.0 fluorometer, sized on a Bioanalyzer 2100, and re-quantified with the KAPA Library Quantification kit. A separate single-read 150-cycle Illumina NextSeq 550 flow cell was used to sequence each immunoSEQ 96-well plate. In the paper's pipeline: Because only junctional sequences without quality scores were contained in the immunoSEQ output, filtering matching that applied to full-length reads could not be performed. Sequences were annotated with PyIR, a Python wrapper for IgBLAST v1.9, using IMGT germline references to assign V/J genes and CDR3. Reads were filtered out if the reads had weak V/J assignments (E-value above 1e-6), no CDR3, stop codons, out-of-frame junctions, or ambiguous translated residues. V3J clonotypes were defined as sequences sharing the same inferred V gene, J gene, and CDR3 amino acid sequence. The percentage overlap between two repertoires was calculated by dividing the number of shared unique clonotypes by the size of the smaller repertoire. Repertoire richness was assessed with RTK rarefaction, the Chao1 estimator, and Recon v2.1 estimates of unobserved clonotypes. OLGA was used to compute generation probabilities for all TCRbeta clonotypes that the gDNA method yielded from a handful of donors. This is the immuneACCESS table as TCRdb keeps it, with only in-frame sequences that have V and J called. A part of the clones is gone; compared with another copy, unresolved V genes explain less than half, and the rest is unexplained. Clone size and the V and J calls come from that table; the DNA yielded D and trimming. In all, the sample holds around 2,000,000 clones, and 85% to 95% of those were seen once. The ten largest account for more than 0.1% of the sample.

About this clone itself: No cognate antigen has been identified for it. Qualities for individual bases were not recorded, and no much larger clone is one base off.

The clonotype originates from a man between 18 and 35 years old in good health. The sequencing input was naive CD4+ T cells sorted from blood. Explained via the paper, the cell subset or site label denotes: CD45RA+ positively selected. Recombination joined TRBV12-5 with TRBJ2-1; the D gene is perhaps TRBD1 or TRBD2, each of them matching over 5 bases. Here the CDR3 is given as CASGLGPGTSSYNEQFF. The nucleotides read TGTGCTAGTGGTTTGGGCCCGGGGACGAGCTCCTACAATGAGCAGTTCTTC.